This T cell receptor (beta chain) was sequenced in a study of T cell responses to AZD1222 COVID-19 vaccine. Across the study: Pooling covered second doses at about 4 or about 12 weeks.

V lost 5 bases to trimming and J lost 1 base, with 7 bases between them. Germline V gene lookup returns CDR1 SGHDT and CDR2 YYEEEE. This CDR3 is built from 12 residues. Findings of the study overall: Close to half of spike-specific TCRs reportedly recognize unmutated variant regions. The donors showed a predominance of white British ancestry and of females, with possible underestimation of clonal diversity. Compared with day 0, the breadth and depth of the Spike-specific TCR repertoire rose significantly after two doses of AZD1222.

Profiling relied on immunoSEQ multiplex PCR, and the TCRdb table lists in-frame clones only, not all of them. The repertoire consists of around 140,000 clones, with more than 90% occurring once and the leading ten covering approximately 1.5%. Details on this clone: Its antigen is as yet unknown.

The sample was peripheral blood, taken on day 0 of AZD1222 vaccination. The receptor was derived from an adult in good health. V usage is TRBV5-6 and J usage is TRBJ2-7; no firm D call. In nucleotides, the CDR3 is TGTGCCAGCAGTTCGGAATCCTACGAGCAGTACTTC. Amino acids: CASSSESYEQYF.